Following are 22 T cell receptor beta chains from one sample sequenced in a study of shared clonotypes between healthy human individuals. This table comes from immunoSEQ multiplex PCR, and its TCRdb copy is limited to in-frame clones, with some not included. The sample gives 300,000 to 350,000 clones, 73% of which show up once; 10% is in the top ten. Sequenced: memory CD4+ T cells sorted from blood. The sample's subset: CD45RA-negative fraction. All receptors derive from a man younger than 45 in good health.

Notes on this clone: This may stem from a read error, because a much larger clone lies one nucleotide away. The DNA of the CDR3 is TGTGCCAGCCGGGACAGGGGGGAGGGCTACACCTTC. Its protein product is CASRDRGEGYTF. The rearrangement uses TRBV25-1 and TRBJ1-2; 11 nucleotides align to TRBD1. Per the germline V gene, CDR1 is MGHDK and CDR2 is SYGVNS. The CDR3 spans 12 residues. The V segment lost 8 bases and the J segment 8 bases; nucleotides outside the gene matches: 4.

V and J are TRBV6-1 and TRBJ1-5; D gene uncertain. This CDR3 is built from 14 residues. CDR1 and CDR2 (germline): MNHNS, SASEGT. V lost 9 bases, J lost 3 bases, and 15 bases lay in between. The CDR3 DNA follows: TGTGCCAGTTGGGCGTCGAGGGACAATCAGCCCCAGCATTTT. Translation: CASWASRDNQPQHF.

CDR3 nucleotide sequence: TGTGCCAGCAGTCAGAACCTATGGGAGCAGTACTTC. This translates into CASSQNLWEQYF. The chain recombines TRBV6-6 with TRBJ2-7; no reliable D call. Trimming removed 5 bases from V and 7 bases from J, with 12 bases in between. CDR3 length: 12 amino acids. Germline CDR1 and CDR2: MNHNY and SVGAGI (reference sequence).

This clone came up a few times. This chain joins TRBV19 and TRBJ1-1; a possible D gene is TRBD1 (5 bases). The CDR3 loop spans 18 amino acids. Trimming removed 3 bases from V and 2 bases from J, with 22 bases in between. Looked up from germline, CDR1 is LNHDA and CDR2 is SQIVND (reference sequence). The CDR3 is CASSIIRTTGLINTEAFF. The CDR3 region has the DNA TGTGCCAGTAGTATCATAAGGACCACAGGACTTATAAACACTGAAGCTTTCTTT. Together with reference TRBV19 and TRBJ1-1, the CDR3 gives the full variable domain: DGGITQSPKYLFRKEGQNVTLSCEQNLNHDAMYWYRQDPGQGLRLIYYSQIVNDFQKGDIAEGYSVSREKKESFPLTVTSAQKNPTAFYLCASSIIRTTGLINTEAFFGQGTRLTVV.

In DNA form, the CDR3 reads TGTGCCAGCAGCTATGAGGCCGGGACTGAAGCTTTCTTT. Protein product: CASSYEAGTEAFF. The chain has TRBV11-2 and TRBJ1-1; the D is unclear. In germline, CDR1 is SGHAT, CDR2 FQNNGV. V was clipped by 4 bases and J by 5 bases, with 11 bases between them. This CDR3 has 13 amino acids.

This clone was seen a few times. This chain uses TRBV5-1 with TRBJ2-7; TRBD2 matches 10 bases. CDR3 length: 15 residues. Germline V lookup: CDR1 SGHRS, CDR2 YFSETQ. Germline trimming cut 6 bases from V and 3 bases from J; bases unmatched to any gene: 9. In DNA form, the CDR3 reads TGCGCCAGCAAAAAATCTAGCGGGAGTATCTACGAGCAGTACTTC. The encoded protein is CASKKSSGSIYEQYF.

V and J are TRBV19 and TRBJ1-5, with a weak D call TRBD1 (5 bases). V lost 4 bases and J lost 4, with 11 bases in between. Per germline, CDR1 LNHDA and CDR2 SQIVND (reference sequence). CDR3 length equals 14 residues. The CDR3 nucleotides are TGTGCCAGTAGTACCCAGAGGGGAAATCAGCCCCAGCATTTT. It specifies CASSTQRGNQPQHF.

The genes are TRBV28 and TRBJ2-1, with TRBD1 matching over 9 bases. This CDR3 comprises 15 residues. Trimming cost V 2 bases and J 1 base; bases outside gene matches: 0. Germline CDR1 MDHEN, CDR2 SYDVKM. CDR3 loop: CASSLGTGSYNEQFF. CDR3 DNA sequence: TGTGCCAGCAGTTTAGGGACAGGGTCCTACAATGAGCAGTTCTTC. Full variable domain (missing parts from reference TRBV28 and TRBJ2-1): DVKVTQSSRYLVKRTGEKVFLECVQDMDHENMFWYRQDPGLGLRLIYFSYDVKMKEKGDIPEGYSVSREKKERFSLILESASTNQTSMYLCASSLGTGSYNEQFFGPGTRLTVL.

The chain has TRBV6-4 and TRBJ1-1; 8 nucleotides match TRBD1. After removal of 7 bases from V and 1 base from J, the junction contained 5 bases not matched to a gene. The CDR3 is made up of 14 amino acids. Germline-derived CDR1 and CDR2 are MRHNA and SNTAGT. CDR3 residues: CASKLDRGNTEAFF. CDR3 nucleotides: TGTGCCAGCAAACTCGACAGGGGGAACACTGAAGCTTTCTTT.

The chain links TRBV4-1 to TRBJ2-7, with 8 bases lining up with TRBD1. Germline trimming cut 0 bases from V and 6 bases from J; bases unmatched to any gene: 7. This CDR3 has 15 amino acids. Germline assignment: CDR1 MGHRA and CDR2 YSYEKL. This CDR3 reads CASSQEGQGRGEQYF. The CDR3 DNA follows: TGCGCCAGCAGCCAAGAAGGACAGGGACGGGGCGAGCAGTACTTC.

This rearrangement joins TRBV9 to TRBJ2-1; TRBD2 matches 8 bases. V trimming: 0 bases; J trimming: 4 bases; junction bases outside the gene matches: 6. Germline V gene lookup returns CDR1 SGDLS and CDR2 YYNGEE. The CDR3 extends over 16 amino acids. The CDR3 DNA sequence: TGTGCCAGCAGCGTAGAGGGCGGGAGGCTGTACAATGAGCAGTTCTTC. Translating gives CASSVEGGRLYNEQFF. Drawing the rest from reference TRBV9 and TRBJ2-1, the complete variable domain is DSGVTQTPKHLITATGQRVTLRCSPRSGDLSVYWYQQSLDQGLQFLIQYYNGEERAKGNILERFSAQQFPDLHSELNLSSLELGDSALYFCASSVEGGRLYNEQFFGPGTRLTVL.

Concerning this clone: A far larger clone is just one base off, so this is likely a read error. V is TRBV9 and J is TRBJ1-4; D not certain. V shed 4 bases and J shed 7 bases, with 8 bases lying between them. Germline CDR1 and CDR2: SGDLS and YYNGEE. The CDR3 loop spans 12 amino acids. The CDR3 nucleotides read TGTGCCAGCAGCAGGGTCGGTGAAAAACTGTTTTTT. Amino acid sequence: CASSRVGEKLFF. Drawing the rest from reference TRBV9 and TRBJ1-4, the complete variable domain is DSGVTQTPKHLITATGQRVTLRCSPRSGDLSVYWYQQSLDQGLQFLIQYYNGEERAKGNILERFSAQQFPDLHSELNLSSLELGDSALYFCASSRVGEKLFFGSGTQLSVL.

The chain joins TRBV5-4 to TRBJ2-7; unclear D gene. Trimming pared 1 base from V and 0 bases from J, leaving 8 bases between. CDR1 and CDR2 (germline): SGHNT, YYREEE (reference sequence). The CDR3 has 14 residues. The CDR3 loop is CASSLSRSSYEQYF. Written as DNA, the CDR3 is TGTGCCAGCAGCTTGTCAAGAAGCTCCTACGAGCAGTACTTC. Full variable domain (outside the CDR3, taken from reference TRBV5-4 and TRBJ2-7): ETGVTQSPTHLIKTRGQQVTLRCSSQSGHNTVSWYQQALGQGPQFIFQYYREEENGRGNFPPRFSGLQFPNYSSELNVNALELDDSALYLCASSLSRSSYEQYFGPGTRLTVT.

The chain links TRBV2 to TRBJ2-5; D unclear. The CDR3 length is 14 residues. V was pared by 4 bases and J by 2 bases, with 11 bases between. Germline V gene lookup returns CDR1 SNHLY and CDR2 FYNNEI. CDR3 sequence reads: CASSVLTVQETQYF. The CDR3 bases are TGTGCCAGCAGTGTCCTGACGGTGCAAGAGACCCAGTACTTC.

In this sample, this clone turned up once. The V call is TRBV6-1, the J call TRBJ2-7; 9 bases match TRBD2. The CDR3 loop spans 15 amino acids. V shed 1 base and J 2 bases; nucleotides not matched to a gene: 3. Per germline, CDR1 MNHNS and CDR2 SASEGT. DNA for the CDR3: TGTGCCAGCAGTGAAGTAGCGGGAGACCCCTACGAGCAGTACTTC. It encodes CASSEVAGDPYEQYF.

There are a few counts of this clone. The rearrangement joins TRBV5-6 to TRBJ2-1; maybe TRBD2 (6 bases). CDR3 size: 14 residues. Germline CDR1 SGHDT, CDR2 YYEEEE. Between the trimmed V and J ends, which lost 5 bases and 10 bases, there was a span of 19 bases. The CDR3 protein is CASRPAGRGMEQFF. The CDR3 DNA follows: TGTGCCAGCAGGCCGGCGGGACGCGGTATGGAGCAGTTCTTC.

The chain combines TRBV25-1 with TRBJ2-5; 8 positions match TRBD1. The germline gives CDR1 MGHDK, CDR2 SYGVNS. The trim removed 10 bases at V and 4 bases at J, leaving 11 bases unmatched. This CDR3 comprises 14 residues. The CDR3 reads CATSRGRGRETQYF. In nucleotides, the CDR3 is TGTGCCACCTCGCGGGGCAGGGGGCGAGAGACCCAGTACTTC.

This clone has only one observation. The rearrangement joins TRBV5-6 to TRBJ2-5; either TRBD1 or TRBD2 may fit D (5 bases each). CDR1 and CDR2 from the germline V gene are SGHDT and YYEEEE. Trimming removed 4 bases at V and 3 bases at J, with 19 bases between. CDR3 length: 16 residues. In DNA, the CDR3 is TGTGCCAGCAGCCTGGGGGTCAGTAATTACGAAGAGACCCAGTACTTC. Translated, it gives CASSLGVSNYEETQYF.

The chain combines TRBV2 with TRBJ1-6, with 7 bases aligning to TRBD1. Germline CDR1 and CDR2: SNHLY and FYNNEI. This CDR3 region has 14 residues. The J segment lost 5 bases and the V segment lost 6 bases, leaving 4 bases of the junction unmatched. The CDR3 nucleotides read TGTGCCAGCAGGGGACAGATGAATAATTCACCCCTCCACTTT. It codes for CASRGQMNNSPLHF.

The chain recombines TRBV5-1 with TRBJ1-4; D is perhaps TRBD1 (5 bases). V lost 4 bases to trimming and J lost 8 bases, with 15 bases between them. Looked up from germline, CDR1 is SGHRS and CDR2 is YFSETQ. This CDR3 spans 14 amino acids. DNA of the CDR3: TGCGCCAGCAGCCCGCCGGGACTCTCAGAAAAACTGTTTTTT. This translates into CASSPPGLSEKLFF.

V usage is TRBV11-2 and J usage is TRBJ2-5, with D perhaps being TRBD1 or TRBD2 (5 bases each). The CDR3 runs 16 residues. Between the trimmed V and J ends, which lost 1 base and 4 bases, there was a span of 16 bases. Germline V CDR1 and CDR2: SGHAT, FQNNGV. As DNA, the CDR3 is TGTGCCAGCAGCTTAGTAGGGACGCGGTCCGGAGAGACCCAGTACTTC. The encoded protein is CASSLVGTRSGETQYF.

This chain joins TRBV14 and TRBJ2-1; 7 nucleotides align to TRBD1. The CDR3 is 14 residues long. In germline, CDR1 is SGHDN, CDR2 FVKESK. Trimming took 5 bases from V and 4 from J; bases not matched to a gene: 5. The CDR3 DNA is TGTGCCAGCAGCGCCGTGGGACAGTACAATGAGCAGTTCTTC. The encoded protein is CASSAVGQYNEQFF.